Each of the 4 T cell receptor beta chains below was sequenced from the same sample in a study of cytomegalovirus exposure and HLA in healthy donors. The PCR contained 60 Vbeta and 13 Jbeta primers. TCRdb's copy holds only in-frame clones and misses some; the assay was immunoSEQ multiplex PCR. The profile shows 85,000 to 120,000 clones, just over 70% of them singletons. The material sequenced was PBMCs. The receptors here all came from a boy younger than 18 in good health and CMV-seronegative.

This clone came up a few times. The chain uses TRBV4-2 and TRBJ2-5; TRBD2 agrees at 11 bases. Germline CDR1 and CDR2: LGHNA and YNFKEQ. J gave up 1 base and V 4 bases, and 5 bases lay outside the gene matches. This CDR3 region has 16 residues. CDR3 nucleotide sequence: TGTGCCAGCAGCCCACTGGGACTAGCGGTCCAAGAGACCCAGTACTTC. Residues: CASSPLGLAVQETQYF.

J is TRBJ1-1 and V is TRBV2, with D uncertain. This CDR3 spans 13 amino acids. CDR1 is SNHLY and CDR2 is FYNNEI in the germline V gene. V was trimmed by 1 base and J by 4 bases, leaving 7 bases between them. As DNA, the CDR3 is TGTGCCAGCAGTGAAGAACAGCTCACTGAAGCTTTCTTT. Protein product: CASSEEQLTEAFF.

The V call is TRBV28, the J call TRBJ1-3; D perhaps matches TRBD1 (5 bases). Germline CDR1 reads MDHEN; CDR2 reads SYDVKM. V lost 0 bases, J lost 7 bases, and 19 bases lay in between. CDR3 length: 17 amino acids. The CDR3 coding sequence is TGTGCCAGCAGTTTATGGGCCGGGAGGGGAAAGGTGAACACCATATATTTT. Its translation: CASSLWAGRGKVNTIYF.

This clone turned up a few times. The V and J genes are TRBV10-1 and TRBJ2-1; 11 positions match TRBD2. The CDR3 is 20 residues long. The V and J ends lost 7 bases and 7 bases, in that order; junction bases with no gene match: 24. CDR1 is WNHNN and CDR2 is SYGVQD in the germline V gene (reference sequence). CDR3 amino acids: CASTKPPGASGGLIQNEQFF. CDR3 coding DNA: TGCGCCAGCACTAAACCTCCAGGGGCTAGCGGGGGGCTTATCCAAAATGAGCAGTTCTTC.